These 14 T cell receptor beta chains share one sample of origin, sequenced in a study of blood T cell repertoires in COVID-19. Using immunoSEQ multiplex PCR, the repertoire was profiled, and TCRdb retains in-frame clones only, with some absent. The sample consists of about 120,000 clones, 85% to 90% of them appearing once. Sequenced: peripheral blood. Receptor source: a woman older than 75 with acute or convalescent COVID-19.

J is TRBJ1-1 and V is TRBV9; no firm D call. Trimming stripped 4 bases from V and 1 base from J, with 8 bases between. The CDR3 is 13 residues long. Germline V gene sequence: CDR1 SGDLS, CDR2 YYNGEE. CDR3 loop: CASSLGSNTEAFF. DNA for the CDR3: TGTGCCAGCAGCCTCGGGTCGAACACTGAAGCTTTCTTT.

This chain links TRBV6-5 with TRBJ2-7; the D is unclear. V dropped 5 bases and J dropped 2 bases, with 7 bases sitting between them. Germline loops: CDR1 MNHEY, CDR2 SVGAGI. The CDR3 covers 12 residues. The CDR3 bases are TGTGCCAGCAGTCGGTCGGCCTACGAGCAGTACTTC. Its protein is CASSRSAYEQYF.

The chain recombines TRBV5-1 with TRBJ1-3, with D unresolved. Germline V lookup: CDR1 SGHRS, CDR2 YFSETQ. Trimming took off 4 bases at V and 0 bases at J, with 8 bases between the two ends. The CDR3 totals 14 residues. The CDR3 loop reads CASSNGDSGNTIYF. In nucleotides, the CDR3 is TGCGCCAGCAGCAACGGGGACTCTGGAAACACCATATATTTT.

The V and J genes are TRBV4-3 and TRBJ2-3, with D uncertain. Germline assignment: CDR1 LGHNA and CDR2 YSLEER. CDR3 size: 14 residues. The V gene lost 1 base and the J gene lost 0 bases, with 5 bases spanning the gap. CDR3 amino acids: CASSQVTSTDTQYF. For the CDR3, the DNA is TGCGCCAGCAGCCAAGTGACTAGCACAGATACGCAGTATTTT.

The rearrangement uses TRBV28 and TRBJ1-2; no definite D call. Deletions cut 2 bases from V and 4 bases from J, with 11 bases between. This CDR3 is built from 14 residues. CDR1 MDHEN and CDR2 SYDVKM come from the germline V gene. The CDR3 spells CASSLTASFYGYTF. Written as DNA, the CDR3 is TGTGCCAGCAGTTTAACAGCCAGCTTCTATGGCTACACCTTC.

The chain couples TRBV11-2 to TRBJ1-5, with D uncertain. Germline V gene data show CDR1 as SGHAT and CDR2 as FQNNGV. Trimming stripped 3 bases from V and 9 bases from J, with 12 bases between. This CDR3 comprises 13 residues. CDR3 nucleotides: TGTGCCAGCAGCTTGGTAGCGCGATCGCCCCAGCATTTT. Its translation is CASSLVARSPQHF.

The CDR3: CASSRGGQGDGETQYF. Here the CDR3 DNA reads TGTGCCAGCAGCCGAGGGGGACAGGGGGATGGAGAGACCCAGTACTTC. The chain combines TRBV5-4 with TRBJ2-5, with 11 bases lining up with TRBD1. The length of the CDR3 is 16 residues. Germline CDR1 reads SGHNT; CDR2 reads YYREEE (reference sequence). Unmatched junction bases numbered 9, after V lost 4 bases and J lost 4 bases. Looking up the rest from reference TRBV5-4 and TRBJ2-5 gives the full variable domain: ETGVTQSPTHLIKTRGQQVTLRCSSQSGHNTVSWYQQALGQGPQFIFQYYREEENGRGNFPPRFSGLQFPNYSSELNVNALELDDSALYLCASSRGGQGDGETQYFGPGTRLLVL.

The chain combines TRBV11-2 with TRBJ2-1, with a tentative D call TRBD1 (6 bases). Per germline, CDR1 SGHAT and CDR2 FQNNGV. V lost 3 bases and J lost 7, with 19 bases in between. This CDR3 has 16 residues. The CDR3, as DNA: TGTGCCAGCAGCTTTACTTTGGGGCAGGGGAGTAATGAGCAGTTCTTC. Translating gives CASSFTLGQGSNEQFF.

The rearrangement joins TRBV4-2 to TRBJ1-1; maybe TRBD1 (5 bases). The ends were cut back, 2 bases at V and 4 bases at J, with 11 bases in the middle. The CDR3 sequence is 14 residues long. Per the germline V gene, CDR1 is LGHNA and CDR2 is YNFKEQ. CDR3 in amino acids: CASSQPGQSTEAFF. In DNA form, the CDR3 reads TGTGCCAGCAGCCAACCTGGACAATCCACTGAAGCTTTCTTT.

CDR3 bases: TGCGCCAGCAGCTTGGCAGCAACTAGCGGGGGCCCTGGGGATACGCAGTATTTT. Amino acid sequence: CASSLAATSGGPGDTQYF. The chain joins TRBV5-1 to TRBJ2-3; 11 nucleotides agree with TRBD2. The CDR3 loop spans 18 amino acids. J lost 6 bases, V lost 0 bases, and 12 bases had no gene match. In germline, CDR1 is SGHRS, CDR2 YFSETQ.

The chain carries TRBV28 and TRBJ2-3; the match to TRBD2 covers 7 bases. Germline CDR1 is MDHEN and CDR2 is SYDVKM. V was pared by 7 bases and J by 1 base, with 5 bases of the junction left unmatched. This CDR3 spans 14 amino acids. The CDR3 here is CASMRSGGTDTQYF. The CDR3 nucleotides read TGTGCCAGCATGAGGAGCGGGGGCACAGATACGCAGTATTTT.

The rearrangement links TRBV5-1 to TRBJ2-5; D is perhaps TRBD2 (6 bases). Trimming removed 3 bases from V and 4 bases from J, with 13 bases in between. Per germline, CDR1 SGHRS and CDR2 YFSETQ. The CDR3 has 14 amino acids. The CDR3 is CASSSGRGGETQYF. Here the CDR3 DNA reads TGCGCCAGCAGCTCGGGGCGGGGCGGAGAGACCCAGTACTTC.

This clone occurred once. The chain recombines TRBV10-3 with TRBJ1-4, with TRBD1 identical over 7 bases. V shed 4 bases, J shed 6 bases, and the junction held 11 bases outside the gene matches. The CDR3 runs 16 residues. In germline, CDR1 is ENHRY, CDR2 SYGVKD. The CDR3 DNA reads TGTGCCATCAGTGTAACGCGGACAGGCGATTATGAAAAACTGTTTTTT. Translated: CAISVTRTGDYEKLFF.

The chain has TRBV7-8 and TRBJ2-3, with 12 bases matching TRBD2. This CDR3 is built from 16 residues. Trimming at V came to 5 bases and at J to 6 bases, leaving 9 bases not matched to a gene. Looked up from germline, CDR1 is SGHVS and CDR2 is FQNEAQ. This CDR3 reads CASSPGLAGLLDTQYF. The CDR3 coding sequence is TGTGCCAGCAGCCCTGGACTAGCGGGGCTATTGGATACGCAGTATTTT.